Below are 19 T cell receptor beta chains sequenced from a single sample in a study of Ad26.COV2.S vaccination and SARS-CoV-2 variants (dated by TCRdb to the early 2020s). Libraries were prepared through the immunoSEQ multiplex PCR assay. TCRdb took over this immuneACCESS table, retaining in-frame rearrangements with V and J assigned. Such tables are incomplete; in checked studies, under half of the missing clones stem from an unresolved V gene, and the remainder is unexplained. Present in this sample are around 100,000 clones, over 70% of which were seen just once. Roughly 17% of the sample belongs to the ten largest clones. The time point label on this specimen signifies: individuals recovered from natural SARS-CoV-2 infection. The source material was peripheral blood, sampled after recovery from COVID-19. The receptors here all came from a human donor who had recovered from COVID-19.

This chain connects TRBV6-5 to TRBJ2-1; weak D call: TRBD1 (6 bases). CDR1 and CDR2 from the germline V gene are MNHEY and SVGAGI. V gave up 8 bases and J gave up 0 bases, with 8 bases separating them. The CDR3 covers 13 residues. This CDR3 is CASEQGSYNEQFF. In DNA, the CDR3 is TGTGCCAGCGAACAGGGCTCCTACAATGAGCAGTTCTTC.

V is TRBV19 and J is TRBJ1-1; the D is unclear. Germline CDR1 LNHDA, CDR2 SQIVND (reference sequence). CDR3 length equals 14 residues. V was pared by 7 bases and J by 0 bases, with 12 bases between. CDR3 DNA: TGTGCCAGTAAGAAGGACCGCATGAACACTGAAGCTTTCTTT. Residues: CASKKDRMNTEAFF. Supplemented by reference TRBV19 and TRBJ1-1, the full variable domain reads DGGITQSPKYLFRKEGQNVTLSCEQNLNHDAMYWYRQDPGQGLRLIYYSQIVNDFQKGDIAEGYSVSREKKESFPLTVTSAQKNPTAFYLCASKKDRMNTEAFFGQGTRLTVV.

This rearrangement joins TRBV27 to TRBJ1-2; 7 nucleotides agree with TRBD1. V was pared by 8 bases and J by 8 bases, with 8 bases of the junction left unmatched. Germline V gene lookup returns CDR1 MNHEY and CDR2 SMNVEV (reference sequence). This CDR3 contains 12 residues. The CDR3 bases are TGTGCCAGCCGCCGACAGGGTGTCGGCTACACCTTC. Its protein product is CASRRQGVGYTF.

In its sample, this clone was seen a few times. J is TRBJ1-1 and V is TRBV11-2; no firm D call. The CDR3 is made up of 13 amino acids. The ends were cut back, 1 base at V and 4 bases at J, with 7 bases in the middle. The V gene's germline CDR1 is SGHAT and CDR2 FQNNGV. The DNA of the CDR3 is TGTGCCAGCAGCTTAGGGGAGAGCACTGAAGCTTTCTTT. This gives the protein CASSLGESTEAFF.

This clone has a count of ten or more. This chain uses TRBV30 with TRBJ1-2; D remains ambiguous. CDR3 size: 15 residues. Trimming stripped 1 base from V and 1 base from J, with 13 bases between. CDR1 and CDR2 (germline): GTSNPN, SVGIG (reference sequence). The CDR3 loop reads CAWSGQRAGNYGYTF. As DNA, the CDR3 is TGTGCCTGGAGTGGGCAGAGGGCGGGTAACTATGGCTACACCTTC.

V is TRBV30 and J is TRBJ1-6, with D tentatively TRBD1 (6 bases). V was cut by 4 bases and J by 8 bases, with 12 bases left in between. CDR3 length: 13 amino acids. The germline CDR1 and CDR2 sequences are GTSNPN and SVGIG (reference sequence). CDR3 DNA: TGTGCCTGGAATCGACAGGAATATTCACCCCTCCACTTT. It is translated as CAWNRQEYSPLHF.

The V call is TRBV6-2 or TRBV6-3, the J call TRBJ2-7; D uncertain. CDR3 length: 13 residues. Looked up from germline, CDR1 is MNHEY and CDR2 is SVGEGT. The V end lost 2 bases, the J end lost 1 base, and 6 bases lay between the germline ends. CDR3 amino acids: CASSYGLSYEQYF. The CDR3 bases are TGTGCCAGCAGTTACGGGCTTTCCTACGAGCAGTACTTC.

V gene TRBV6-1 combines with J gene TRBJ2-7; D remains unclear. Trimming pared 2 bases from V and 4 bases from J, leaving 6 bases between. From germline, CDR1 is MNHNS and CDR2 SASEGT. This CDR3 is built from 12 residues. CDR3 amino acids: CASSEPGYEQYF. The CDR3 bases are TGTGCCAGCAGTGAACCCGGGTACGAGCAGTACTTC.

This CDR3 is CASSQDLGGRGYTF. In DNA form, the CDR3 reads TGCGCCAGCAGCCAAGATTTGGGGGGCCGTGGCTACACCTTC. The rearrangement links TRBV4-1 to TRBJ1-2, with a weak D call TRBD1 (6 bases). Germline lookup yields CDR1 MGHRA and CDR2 YSYEKL. V shed 0 bases and J shed 7 bases, with 12 bases lying between them. This CDR3 is 14 amino acids long.

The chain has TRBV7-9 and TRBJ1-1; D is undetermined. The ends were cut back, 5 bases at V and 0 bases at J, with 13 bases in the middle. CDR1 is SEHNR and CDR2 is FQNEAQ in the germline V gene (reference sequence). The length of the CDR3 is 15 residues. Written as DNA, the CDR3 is TGTGCCAGCAGCCGCGAAGGCGGACTGAACACTGAAGCTTTCTTT. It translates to CASSREGGLNTEAFF.

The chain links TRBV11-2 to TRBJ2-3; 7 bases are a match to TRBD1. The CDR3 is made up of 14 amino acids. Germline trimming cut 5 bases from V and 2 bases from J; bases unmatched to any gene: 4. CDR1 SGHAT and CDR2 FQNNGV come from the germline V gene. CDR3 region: CASSPGTDTDTQYF. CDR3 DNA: TGTGCCAGCAGCCCCGGGACAGACACAGATACGCAGTATTTT.

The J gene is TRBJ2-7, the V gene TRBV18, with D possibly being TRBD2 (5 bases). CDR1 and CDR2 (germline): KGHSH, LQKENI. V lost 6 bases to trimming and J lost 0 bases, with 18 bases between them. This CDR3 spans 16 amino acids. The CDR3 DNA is TGTGCCAGCTCCCCCGGACTGTATCTAAGCTCCTACGAGCAGTACTTC. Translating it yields CASSPGLYLSSYEQYF.

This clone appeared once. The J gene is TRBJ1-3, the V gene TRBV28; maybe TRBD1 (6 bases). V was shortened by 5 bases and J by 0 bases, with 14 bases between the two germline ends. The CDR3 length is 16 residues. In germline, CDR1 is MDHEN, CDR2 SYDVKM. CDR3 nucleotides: TGTGCCAGCAGTCCCCGAGGACAGTCCTCTGGAAACACCATATATTTT. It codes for CASSPRGQSSGNTIYF.

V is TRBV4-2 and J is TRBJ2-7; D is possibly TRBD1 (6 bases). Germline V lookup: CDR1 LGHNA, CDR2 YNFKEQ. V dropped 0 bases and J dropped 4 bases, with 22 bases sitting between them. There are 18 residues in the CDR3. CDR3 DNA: TGTGCCAGCAGCCAAGAGGAGTTAGGGGGTTTGATGACATACGAGCAGTACTTC. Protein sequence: CASSQEELGGLMTYEQYF.

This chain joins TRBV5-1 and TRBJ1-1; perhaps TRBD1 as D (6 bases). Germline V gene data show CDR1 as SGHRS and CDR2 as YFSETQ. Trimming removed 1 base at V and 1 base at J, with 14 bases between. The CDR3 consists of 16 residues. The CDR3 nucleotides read TGCGCCAGCAGCTTGATCCCAGCAGGGGAGAACACTGAAGCTTTCTTT. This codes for CASSLIPAGENTEAFF.

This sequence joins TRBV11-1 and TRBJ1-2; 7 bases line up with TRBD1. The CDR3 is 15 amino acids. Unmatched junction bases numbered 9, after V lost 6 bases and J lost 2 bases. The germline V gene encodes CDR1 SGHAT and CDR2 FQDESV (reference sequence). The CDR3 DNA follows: TGTGCCAGCAGTCGTAACAGGGGTCTGAACTATGGCTACACCTTC. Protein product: CASSRNRGLNYGYTF.

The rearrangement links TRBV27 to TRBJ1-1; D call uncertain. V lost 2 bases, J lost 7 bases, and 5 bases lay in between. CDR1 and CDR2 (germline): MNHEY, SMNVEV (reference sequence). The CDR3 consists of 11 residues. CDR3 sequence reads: CASSLGDEAFF. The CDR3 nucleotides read TGTGCCAGCAGTTTAGGGGATGAAGCTTTCTTT.

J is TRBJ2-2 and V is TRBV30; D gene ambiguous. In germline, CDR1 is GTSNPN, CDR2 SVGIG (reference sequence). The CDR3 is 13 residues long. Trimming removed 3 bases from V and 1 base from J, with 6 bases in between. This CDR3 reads CAWRELNTGELFF. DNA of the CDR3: TGTGCCTGGAGGGAATTGAACACCGGGGAGCTGTTTTTT.

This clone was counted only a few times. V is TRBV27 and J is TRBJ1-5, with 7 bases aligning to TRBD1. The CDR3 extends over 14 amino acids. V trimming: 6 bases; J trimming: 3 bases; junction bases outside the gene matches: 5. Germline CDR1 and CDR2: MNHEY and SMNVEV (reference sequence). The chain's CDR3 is CASSIGQDNQPQHF. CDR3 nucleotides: TGTGCCAGCAGCATCGGACAGGACAATCAGCCCCAGCATTTT.